A selection of T cell receptor beta chains follows, all from one sample in a study of OX40 agonist ivuxolimab in advanced cancers. The method was immunoSEQ multiplex PCR; TCRdb's version includes in-frame clones alone and lacks a portion of them. Here the sample spans 55,000 to 80,000 clones, around 80% being singletons. This specimen consisted of CD4+ or CD8+ T cells sorted from blood, obtained in a trial of the OX40 agonist ivuxolimab. All receptors derive from an adult with an advanced solid tumor such as melanoma, head and neck, liver or kidney cancer. Each CDR3 is given with its conserved first and last residue. The order of the fields is J gene, V gene, D gene, CDR3 DNA, CDR3 protein. D genes are given only for firm matches.

j_gene: TRBJ1-2; v_gene: TRBV5-6; d_gene: TRBD1; CDR3nt: TGTGCCAGCAGCACCCCGGGACAGGGGGCCTATGGCTACACCTTC; CDR3aa: CASSTPGQGAYGYTF
j_gene: TRBJ1-3; v_gene: TRBV27; d_gene: -; CDR3nt: TGTGCCAGCAGTTCTAGGGCAGCCCGAAACACCATATATTTT; CDR3aa: CASSSRAARNTIYF
j_gene: TRBJ2-7; v_gene: TRBV15; d_gene: TRBD1; CDR3nt: TGTGCCACTGGGACAGGGCCATACTCCTACGAGCAGTACTTC; CDR3aa: CATGTGPYSYEQYF
j_gene: TRBJ1-6; v_gene: TRBV2; d_gene: -; CDR3nt: TGTGCCAGCATTGGAGACTATAATTCACCCCTCCACTTT; CDR3aa: CASIGDYNSPLHF
j_gene: TRBJ2-3; v_gene: TRBV5-4; d_gene: TRBD2; CDR3nt: TGTGCCAGCAGCTTGGAGGGACTAGCGGGCCCCACAGATACGCAGTATTTT; CDR3aa: CASSLEGLAGPTDTQYF
j_gene: TRBJ1-1; v_gene: TRBV4-1; d_gene: TRBD1; CDR3nt: TGCGCCAGCAGCCAAGAGGGGACAGGGGGCTCGTGGATGAACACTGAAGCTTTCTTT; CDR3aa: CASSQEGTGGSWMNTEAFF
j_gene: TRBJ2-2; v_gene: TRBV4-3; d_gene: TRBD1; CDR3nt: TGCGCCAGCAGCCAAGAACCCCTCCTGGCAGGGGGCACCGGGGAGCTGTTTTTT; CDR3aa: CASSQEPLLAGGTGELFF
j_gene: TRBJ1-4; v_gene: TRBV18; d_gene: -; CDR3nt: TGTGCCAGCTCATCCCGGGCCGATGAAAAACTGTTTTTT; CDR3aa: CASSSRADEKLFF
j_gene: TRBJ1-2; v_gene: TRBV15; d_gene: -; CDR3nt: TGTGCCACCAGCAGGGACAGAAATACCCAGTACTATGGCTACACCTTC; CDR3aa: CATSRDRNTQYYGYTF
j_gene: TRBJ1-6; v_gene: TRBV5-1; d_gene: -; CDR3nt: TGCGCCAGCAGCTTCAACGGGGGTTACTCACCCCTCCACTTT; CDR3aa: CASSFNGGYSPLHF
j_gene: TRBJ2-3; v_gene: TRBV5-4; d_gene: TRBD2; CDR3nt: TGTGCCAGCAGCCATACTAGCGGGGGGGCGATGAGCACAGATACGCAGTATTTT; CDR3aa: CASSHTSGGAMSTDTQYF